Listed below are T cell receptor beta chains from one sample, sequenced in a study of cytomegalovirus exposure and HLA in healthy donors. Assay used: immunoSEQ multiplex PCR; TCRdb lists only in-frame clones, some missing. The sample holds fewer than 130,000 clones; 65% to 85% are singletons and the top ten take 5% to 7.5%. Sequencing was performed on PBMCs. The source of these receptors is a man aged 30-40 years in good health and CMV-seropositive. CDR3s include the opening cysteine and the closing phenylalanine or tryptophan. A D gene is named only where the DNA matches it firmly. Not all rows give a size; the values are once, few, many and, for expanded clones, a class.

NA | TRBD1 | TRBJ2-6 | TRBV7-9 | CASSPGQGRGGANVLTF | TGTGCCAGCAGCCCTGGACAGGGCAGAGGCGGGGCCAACGTCCTGACTTTC
once | NA | TRBJ1-4 | TRBV9 | CASSDRSNEKLFF | TGTGCCAGCAGTGACAGGAGTAATGAAAAACTGTTTTTT
NA | NA | TRBJ2-7 | TRBV5-6 | CASSLGGYEQYF | TGTGCCAGCAGTTTAGGGGGCTACGAGCAGTACTTC
NA | TRBD1 | TRBJ1-2 | TRBV7-9 | CASSQDRGAGYTF | TGTGCCAGCAGCCAGGACAGGGGCGCTGGCTACACCTTC
NA | NA | TRBJ2-1 | TRBV7-9 | CASSLARGDEQFF | TGTGCCAGCAGCTTAGCGCGAGGCGATGAGCAGTTCTTC
NA | NA | TRBJ1-5 | TRBV7-2 | CASSLVSVSNQPQHF | TGTGCCAGCAGCTTAGTGTCAGTTAGCAATCAGCCCCAGCATTTT
once | TRBD2 | TRBJ2-1 | TRBV28 | CASSKVPGLAFNEQFF | TGTGCCAGCAGCAAGGTCCCGGGACTAGCGTTCAATGAGCAGTTCTTC
NA | TRBD1 | TRBJ2-3 | TRBV5-1 | CASSLEIDRGDTQYF | TGCGCCAGCAGCTTGGAGATTGACAGGGGCGATACGCAGTATTTT
NA | TRBD1 | TRBJ2-7 | TRBV6-5 | CASSITGVYEQYF | TGTGCCAGCAGTATAACAGGGGTCTACGAGCAGTACTTC
NA | NA | TRBJ2-7 | TRBV6-1 | CASSEVRLRYF | TGTGCCAGCAGTGAAGTCCGCCTCAGGTACTTC
NA | TRBD2 | TRBJ2-5 | TRBV15 | CATSSSKRGSQETQYF | TGTGCCACCAGCTCTTCAAAGCGGGGGAGCCAAGAGACCCAGTACTTC
NA | TRBD2 | TRBJ2-7 | TRBV30 | CAWKASGGFSSYEQYF | TGTGCCTGGAAGGCTAGCGGGGGCTTTAGCTCCTACGAGCAGTACTTC
once | NA | TRBJ1-2 | TRBV30 | CAWSYSGYGYTF | TGTGCCTGGAGTTACTCCGGCTATGGCTACACCTTC
few | NA | TRBJ1-1 | TRBV2 | CARVGDMNTEAFF | TGTGCCAGAGTGGGGGACATGAACACTGAAGCTTTCTTT
NA | NA | TRBJ2-6 | TRBV6-5 | CASSQALSGANVLTF | TGTGCCAGCAGCCAGGCCCTTTCTGGGGCCAACGTCCTGACTTTC